One sample yielded the 7 T cell receptor beta chains listed below, sequenced in a study of cytomegalovirus exposure and HLA in healthy donors. A multiplex PCR was run with 60 Vbeta primers and 13 Jbeta primers. Only in-frame clones appear in the TCRdb table, and some are missing; sequencing was by immunoSEQ multiplex PCR. The table includes 70,000 or so clones, just over 85% detected once. Sequencing was done on a sample of PBMCs. Receptors were obtained from a woman aged 25 to 39 in good health and CMV-seronegative.

The rearrangement links TRBV5-1 to TRBJ2-6; TRBD2 is a possible D gene (5 bases). CDR1 and CDR2 from the germline V gene are SGHRS and YFSETQ. The V and J ends lost 4 bases and 1 base respectively, with 18 bases between them. CDR3 length: 18 residues. The CDR3 protein is CASSTPPGSGSGANVLTF. The CDR3 nucleotides read TGCGCCAGCAGCACCCCACCGGGGAGTGGTTCTGGGGCCAACGTCCTGACTTTC.

The chain couples TRBV5-1 to TRBJ2-5; TRBD2 agrees at 10 bases. The DNA end lines up better with TRBJ2-7; the J call may be wrong. Germline V gene data show CDR1 as SGHRS and CDR2 as YFSETQ. The length of the CDR3 is 16 residues. The CDR3 DNA follows: TGCGCCAGCAGCTTGGTCCCTAGCGGGAGTTTCCACGAGCAGTACTTC. Its protein is CASSLVPSGSFHEQYF.

The rearrangement links TRBV9 to TRBJ2-3; TRBD2 is a possible D gene (5 bases). CDR1 SGDLS and CDR2 YYNGEE come from the germline V gene. V was shortened by 4 bases and J by 2 bases, with 17 bases between the two germline ends. There are 16 residues in the CDR3. In DNA form, the CDR3 reads TGTGCCAGCAGCATCACACCAAGCGGAACCACAGATACGCAGTATTTT. Translation gives CASSITPSGTTDTQYF.

With respect to this clone: Sequence at one end of the junction differs from germline and may be a read error. The rearrangement uses TRBV7-9 and TRBJ1-1; D is ambiguous. CDR3 length: 12 amino acids. CDR1 and CDR2 (germline): SEHNR, FQNEAQ (reference sequence). CDR3 loop: CSSSLGTDKAFF. CDR3 DNA: TGTTCCAGCAGCTTAGGTACAGATAAAGCTTTCTTT.

This clone was detected once. The chain carries TRBV6-1 and TRBJ1-5; 7 bases map to TRBD1. J gave up 1 base and V 7 bases, and 4 bases lay outside the gene matches. The CDR3 sequence is 14 residues long. CDR1 is MNHNS, CDR2 SASEGT, per germline. CDR3 loop: CASNPTGSNQPQHF. The DNA of the CDR3 is TGTGCCAGCAATCCGACAGGGAGCAATCAGCCCCAGCATTTT.

The rearrangement uses TRBV15 and TRBJ2-7, with 7 positions matching TRBD1. V trimming: 6 bases; J trimming: 2 bases; junction bases outside the gene matches: 4. Germline V gene sequence: CDR1 LNHNV, CDR2 YYDKDF (reference sequence). The CDR3 has 13 residues. The CDR3 here is CATSSDRTYEQYF. For the CDR3, the DNA is TGTGCCACCAGTTCGGACAGGACCTACGAGCAGTACTTC.

The CDR3 reads CASSKGQGSNEQFF. CDR3 in DNA: TGTGCCAGCAGCAAGGGACAGGGGAGCAATGAGCAGTTCTTC. The chain is built from TRBV7-6 and TRBJ2-1; 10 positions match TRBD1. The CDR3 totals 14 residues. With 5 bases clipped from V and 6 bases from J, the junction kept 4 bases outside the gene matches. Germline loops: CDR1 SGHVS, CDR2 FNYEAQ.